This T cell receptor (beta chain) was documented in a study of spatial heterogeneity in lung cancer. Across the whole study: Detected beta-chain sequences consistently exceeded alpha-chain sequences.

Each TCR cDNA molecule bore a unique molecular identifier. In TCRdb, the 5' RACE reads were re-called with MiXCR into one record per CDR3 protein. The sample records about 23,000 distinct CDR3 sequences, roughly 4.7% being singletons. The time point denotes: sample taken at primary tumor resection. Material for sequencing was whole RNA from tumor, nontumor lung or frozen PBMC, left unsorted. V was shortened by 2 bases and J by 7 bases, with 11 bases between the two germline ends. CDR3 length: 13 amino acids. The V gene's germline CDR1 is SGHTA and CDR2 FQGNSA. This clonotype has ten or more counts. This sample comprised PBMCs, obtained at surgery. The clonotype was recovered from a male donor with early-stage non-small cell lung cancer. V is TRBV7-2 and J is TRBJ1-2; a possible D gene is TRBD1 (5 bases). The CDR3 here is CASSLSQEIGYTF. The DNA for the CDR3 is TGTGCCAGCAGCTTATCACAGGAGATTGGCTACACCTTC.